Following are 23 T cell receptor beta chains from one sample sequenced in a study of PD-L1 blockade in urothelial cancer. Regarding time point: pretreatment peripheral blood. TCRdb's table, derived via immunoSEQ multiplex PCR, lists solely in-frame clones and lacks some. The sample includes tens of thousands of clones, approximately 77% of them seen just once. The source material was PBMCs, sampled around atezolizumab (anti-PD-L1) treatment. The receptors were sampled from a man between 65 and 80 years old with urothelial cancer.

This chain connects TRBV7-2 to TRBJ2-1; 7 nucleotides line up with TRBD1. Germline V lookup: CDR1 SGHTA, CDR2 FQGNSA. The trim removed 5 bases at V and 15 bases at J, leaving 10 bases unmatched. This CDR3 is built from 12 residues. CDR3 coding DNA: TGTGCCAGCAGCAAAGACAGGGCCCGGCGGTTCTTC. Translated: CASSKDRARRFF.

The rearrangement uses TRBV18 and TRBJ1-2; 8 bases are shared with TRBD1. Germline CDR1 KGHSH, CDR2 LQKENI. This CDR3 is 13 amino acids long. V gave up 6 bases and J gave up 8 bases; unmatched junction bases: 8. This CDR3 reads CASSYGQGNGYTF. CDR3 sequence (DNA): TGTGCCAGCTCGTACGGACAGGGTAACGGCTACACCTTC.

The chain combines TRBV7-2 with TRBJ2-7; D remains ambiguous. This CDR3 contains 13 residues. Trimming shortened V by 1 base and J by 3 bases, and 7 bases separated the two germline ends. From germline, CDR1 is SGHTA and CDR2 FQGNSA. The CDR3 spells CASSLDPRYEQYF. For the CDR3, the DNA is TGTGCCAGCAGCTTAGATCCCCGCTACGAGCAGTACTTC.

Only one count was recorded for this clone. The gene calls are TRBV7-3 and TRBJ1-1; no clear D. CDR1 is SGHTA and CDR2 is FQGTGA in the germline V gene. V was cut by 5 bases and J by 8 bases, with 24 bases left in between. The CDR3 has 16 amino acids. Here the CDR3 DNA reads TGTGCCAGCAGCCCTTCCGCGGCCCTTCCCTCGGCGGAAGCTTTCTTT. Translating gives CASSPSAALPSAEAFF.

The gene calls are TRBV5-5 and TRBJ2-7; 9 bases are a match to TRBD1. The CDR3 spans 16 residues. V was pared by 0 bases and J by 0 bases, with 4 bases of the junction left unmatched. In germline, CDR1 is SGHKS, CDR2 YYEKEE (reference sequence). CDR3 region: CASSLAGQGISYEQYF. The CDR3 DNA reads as TGTGCCAGCAGCTTGGCCGGACAGGGGATCTCCTACGAGCAGTACTTC.

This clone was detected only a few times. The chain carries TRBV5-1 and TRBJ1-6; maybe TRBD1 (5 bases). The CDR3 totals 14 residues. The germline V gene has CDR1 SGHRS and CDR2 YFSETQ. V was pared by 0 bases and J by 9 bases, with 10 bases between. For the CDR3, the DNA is TGCGCCAGCAGCTTGGGGCTGGGGGGTTCACCCCTCCACTTT. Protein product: CASSLGLGGSPLHF.

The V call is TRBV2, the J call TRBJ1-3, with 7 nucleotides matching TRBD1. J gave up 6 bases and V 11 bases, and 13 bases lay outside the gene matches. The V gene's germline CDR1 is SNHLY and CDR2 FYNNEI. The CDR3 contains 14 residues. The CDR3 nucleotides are TGTGCCTCCGAGGCGGGACAGATTATAAACACCATATATTTT. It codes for CASEAGQIINTIYF.

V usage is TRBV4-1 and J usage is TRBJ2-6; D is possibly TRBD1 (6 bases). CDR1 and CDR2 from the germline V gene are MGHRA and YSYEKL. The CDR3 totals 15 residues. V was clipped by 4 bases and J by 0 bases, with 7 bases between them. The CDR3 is CASSPRGSGANVLTF. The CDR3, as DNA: TGCGCCAGCAGCCCCAGGGGCTCTGGGGCCAACGTCCTGACTTTC.

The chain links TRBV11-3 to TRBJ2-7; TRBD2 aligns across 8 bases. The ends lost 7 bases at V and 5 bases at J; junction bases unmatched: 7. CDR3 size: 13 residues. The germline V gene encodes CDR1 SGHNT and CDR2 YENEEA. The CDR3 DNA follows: TGTGCCAGCACCGGGGACGGGAGGGACGAGCAGTACTTC. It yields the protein CASTGDGRDEQYF.

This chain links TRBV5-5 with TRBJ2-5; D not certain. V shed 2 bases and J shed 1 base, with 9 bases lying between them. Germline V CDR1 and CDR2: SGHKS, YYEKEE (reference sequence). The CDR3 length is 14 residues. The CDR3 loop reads CASSLTRTQETQYF. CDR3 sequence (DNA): TGTGCCAGCAGCTTAACAAGAACCCAAGAGACCCAGTACTTC.

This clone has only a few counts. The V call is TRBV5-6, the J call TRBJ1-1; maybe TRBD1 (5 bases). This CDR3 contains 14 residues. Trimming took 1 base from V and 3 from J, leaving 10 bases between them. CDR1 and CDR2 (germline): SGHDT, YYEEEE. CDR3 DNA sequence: TGTGCCAGCAGCTTGCAGGGTTCGCACACTGAAGCTTTCTTT. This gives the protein CASSLQGSHTEAFF.

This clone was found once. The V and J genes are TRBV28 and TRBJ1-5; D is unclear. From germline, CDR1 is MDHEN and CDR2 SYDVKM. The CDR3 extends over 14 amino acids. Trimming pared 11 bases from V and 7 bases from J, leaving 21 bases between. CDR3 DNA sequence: TGTGCCTCTAGAACGGGCTCGCGGGGACAGCCCCAGCATTTT. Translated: CASRTGSRGQPQHF.

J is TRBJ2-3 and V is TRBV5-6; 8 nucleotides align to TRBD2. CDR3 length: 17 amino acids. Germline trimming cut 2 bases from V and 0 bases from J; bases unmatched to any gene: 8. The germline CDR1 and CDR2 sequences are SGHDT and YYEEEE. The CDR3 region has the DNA TGTGCCAGCAGCTTCCCCCTAGCGGGTGCTAGCACAGATACGCAGTATTTT. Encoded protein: CASSFPLAGASTDTQYF. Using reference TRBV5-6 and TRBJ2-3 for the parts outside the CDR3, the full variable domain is DAGVTQSPTHLIKTRGQQVTLRCSPKSGHDTVSWYQQALGQGPQFIFQYYEEEERQRGNFPDRFSGHQFPNYSSELNVNALLLGDSALYLCASSFPLAGASTDTQYFGPGTRLTVL.

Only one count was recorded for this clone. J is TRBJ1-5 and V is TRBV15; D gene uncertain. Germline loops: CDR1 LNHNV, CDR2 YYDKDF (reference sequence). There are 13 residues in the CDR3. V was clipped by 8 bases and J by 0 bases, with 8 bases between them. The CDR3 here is CATREGSNQPQHF. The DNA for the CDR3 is TGTGCCACCCGGGAGGGTAGCAATCAGCCCCAGCATTTT.

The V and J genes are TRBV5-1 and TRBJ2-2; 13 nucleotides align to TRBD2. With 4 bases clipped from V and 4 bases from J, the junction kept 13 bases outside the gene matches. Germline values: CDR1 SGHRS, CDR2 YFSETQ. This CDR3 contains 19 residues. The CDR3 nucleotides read TGCGCCAGCAGCCACGGACTAGCGGGAGCTGGGTGGGGCACCGGGGAGCTGTTTTTT. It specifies CASSHGLAGAGWGTGELFF.

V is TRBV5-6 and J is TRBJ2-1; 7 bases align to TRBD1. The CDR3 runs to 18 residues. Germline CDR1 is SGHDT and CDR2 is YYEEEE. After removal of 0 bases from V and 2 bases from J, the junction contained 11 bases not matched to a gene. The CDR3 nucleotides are TGTGCCAGCAGCTTGGGTTCGACAGGGCCCAACGCCTACAATGAGCAGTTCTTC. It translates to CASSLGSTGPNAYNEQFF.

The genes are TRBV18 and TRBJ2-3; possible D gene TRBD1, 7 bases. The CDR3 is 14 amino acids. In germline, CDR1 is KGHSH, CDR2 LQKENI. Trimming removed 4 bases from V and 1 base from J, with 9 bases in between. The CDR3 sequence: CASSLRGGTDTQYF. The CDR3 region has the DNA TGTGCCAGCTCACTCAGGGGGGGCACAGATACGCAGTATTTT.

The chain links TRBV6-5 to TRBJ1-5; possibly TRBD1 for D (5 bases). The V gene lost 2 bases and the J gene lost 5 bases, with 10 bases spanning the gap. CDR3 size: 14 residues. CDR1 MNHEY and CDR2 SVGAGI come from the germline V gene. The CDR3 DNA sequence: TGTGCCAGCAGTTACAGGCAGGGCTATCAGCCCCAGCATTTT. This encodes CASSYRQGYQPQHF.

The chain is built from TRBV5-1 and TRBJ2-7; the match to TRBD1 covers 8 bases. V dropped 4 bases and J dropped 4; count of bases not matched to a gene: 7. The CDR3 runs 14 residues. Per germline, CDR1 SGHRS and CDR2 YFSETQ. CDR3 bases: TGCGCCAGCAGCACTGACAGGGGATCGTACGAGCAGTACTTC. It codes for CASSTDRGSYEQYF.

CDR3 region: CASTGQETQYF. In nucleotides, the CDR3 is TGTGCCAGCACGGGACAAGAGACCCAGTACTTC. The genes are TRBV6-5 and TRBJ2-5; TRBD2 might be the D (5 bases). Germline lookup yields CDR1 MNHEY and CDR2 SVGAGI. V lost 7 bases, J lost 2 bases, and 5 bases lay in between. This CDR3 has 11 amino acids.

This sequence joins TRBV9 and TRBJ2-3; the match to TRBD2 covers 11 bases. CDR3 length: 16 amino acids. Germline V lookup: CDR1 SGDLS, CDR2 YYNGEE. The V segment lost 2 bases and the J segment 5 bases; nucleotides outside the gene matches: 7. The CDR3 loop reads CASSVASGGMGDTQYF. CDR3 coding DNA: TGTGCCAGCAGCGTGGCTAGCGGGGGGATGGGAGATACGCAGTATTTT.

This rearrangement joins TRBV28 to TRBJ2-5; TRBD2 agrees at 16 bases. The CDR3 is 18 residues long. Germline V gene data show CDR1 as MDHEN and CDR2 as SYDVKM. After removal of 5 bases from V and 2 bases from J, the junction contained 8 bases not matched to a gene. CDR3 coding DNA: TGTGCCAGCAGTCCAGGGACTAGCGGGAGGGCCAGACAAGAGACCCAGTACTTC. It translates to CASSPGTSGRARQETQYF. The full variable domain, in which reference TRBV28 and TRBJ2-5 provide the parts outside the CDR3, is DVKVTQSSRYLVKRTGEKVFLECVQDMDHENMFWYRQDPGLGLRLIYFSYDVKMKEKGDIPEGYSVSREKKERFSLILESASTNQTSMYLCASSPGTSGRARQETQYFGPGTRLLVL.

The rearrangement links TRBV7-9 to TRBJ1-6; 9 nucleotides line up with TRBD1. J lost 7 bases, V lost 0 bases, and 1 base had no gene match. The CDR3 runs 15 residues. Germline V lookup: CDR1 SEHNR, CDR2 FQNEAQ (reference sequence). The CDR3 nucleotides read TGTGCCAGCAGCTTAGCCGGACAGGGGAATTCACCCCTCCACTTT. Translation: CASSLAGQGNSPLHF.